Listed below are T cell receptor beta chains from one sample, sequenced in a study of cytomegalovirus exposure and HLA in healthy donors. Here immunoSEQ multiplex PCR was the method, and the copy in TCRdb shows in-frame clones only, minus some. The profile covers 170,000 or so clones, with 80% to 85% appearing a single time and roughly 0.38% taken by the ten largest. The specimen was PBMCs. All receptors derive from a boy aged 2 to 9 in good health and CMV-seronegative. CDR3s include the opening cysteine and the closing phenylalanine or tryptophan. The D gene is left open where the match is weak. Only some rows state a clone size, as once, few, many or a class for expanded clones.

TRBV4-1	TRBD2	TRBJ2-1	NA	TGCGCCAGCAGCCAAAAGGGACTAGCTCAGGATGAGCAGTTCTTC	CASSQKGLAQDEQFF
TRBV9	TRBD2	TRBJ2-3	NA	TGTGCCAGCAGCGGAGGACTAGCGGGAGGCACAGATACGCAGTATTTT	CASSGGLAGGTDTQYF
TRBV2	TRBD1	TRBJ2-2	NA	TGTGCCAGCAGCGTTAAACAGGGGGCCCCCGCCGGGGAGCTGTTTTTT	CASSVKQGAPAGELFF
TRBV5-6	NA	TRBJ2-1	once	TGTGCCAGCAGCTTGGACAGGGATGAGCAGTTCTTC	CASSLDRDEQFF
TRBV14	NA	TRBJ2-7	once	TGTGCCAGCAGGTCGGACAGTTCCTACGAGCAGTACTTC	CASRSDSSYEQYF
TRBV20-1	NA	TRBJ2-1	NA	TGCAGCGCCCTGCTAGGAAGGGAGCAGTTCTTC	CSALLGREQFF
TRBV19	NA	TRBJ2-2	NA	TGTGCCAGTAGTATGGTCCGGGGTCGCGGGGAGCTGTTTTTT	CASSMVRGRGELFF
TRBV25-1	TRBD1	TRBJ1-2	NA	TGTGCCACCCTTGCAGGGGGGACAGTTGGCTACACCTTC	CATLAGGTVGYTF
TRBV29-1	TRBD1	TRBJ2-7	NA	TGCAGCGTCCTTTCAGGGGGATACGAGCAGTACTTC	CSVLSGGYEQYF
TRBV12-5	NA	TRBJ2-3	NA	TGTGCTAGTGGTTTTGTGATGTGGCCGGACTCCAGCACAGATACGCAGTATTTT	CASGFVMWPDSSTDTQYF
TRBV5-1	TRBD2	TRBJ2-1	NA	TGCGCCAGCAGCTTGTTTTCTCCCACTAGCGGGTTTCTAGATGAGCAGTTCTTC	CASSLFSPTSGFLDEQFF
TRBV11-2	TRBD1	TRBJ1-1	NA	TGTGCCAGCAGCTTAGGCCGCCCGGGACAGACGAACACTGAAGCTTTCTTT	CASSLGRPGQTNTEAFF
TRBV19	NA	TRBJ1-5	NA	TGTGCCAGTAGTATTTCAGGGGGCAATCAGCCCCAGCATTTT	CASSISGGNQPQHF
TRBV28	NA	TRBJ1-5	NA	TGTGCCAGCAGTAGCCACGGGACTCTAATCCAGCATTTT	CASSSHGTLIQHF
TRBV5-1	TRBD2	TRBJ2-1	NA	TGCGCCAGCAGCACGCTTACTAGCGGGACGGATGAGCAGTTCTTC	CASSTLTSGTDEQFF
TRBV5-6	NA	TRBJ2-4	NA	TGTGCCAGCAGCCAGAGCCGCAAGAGGGCCAAAAACATTCAGTACTTC	CASSQSRKRAKNIQYF
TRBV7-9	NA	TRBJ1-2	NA	TGTGCCAGCAGCTTCCGCGGGACGGCCATCGACTATGGCTACACCTTC	CASSFRGTAIDYGYTF